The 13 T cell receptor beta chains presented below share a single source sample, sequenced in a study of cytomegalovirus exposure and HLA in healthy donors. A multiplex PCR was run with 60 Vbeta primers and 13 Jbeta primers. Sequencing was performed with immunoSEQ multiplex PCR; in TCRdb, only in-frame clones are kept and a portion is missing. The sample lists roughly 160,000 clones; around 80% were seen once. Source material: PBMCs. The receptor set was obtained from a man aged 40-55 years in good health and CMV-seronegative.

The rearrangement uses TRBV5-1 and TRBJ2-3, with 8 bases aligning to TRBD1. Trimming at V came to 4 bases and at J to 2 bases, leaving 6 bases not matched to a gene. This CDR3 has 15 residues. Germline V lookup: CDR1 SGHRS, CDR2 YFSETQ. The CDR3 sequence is CASSLEDRDTDTQYF. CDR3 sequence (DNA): TGCGCCAGCAGCCTAGAGGACAGGGACACAGATACGCAGTATTTT.

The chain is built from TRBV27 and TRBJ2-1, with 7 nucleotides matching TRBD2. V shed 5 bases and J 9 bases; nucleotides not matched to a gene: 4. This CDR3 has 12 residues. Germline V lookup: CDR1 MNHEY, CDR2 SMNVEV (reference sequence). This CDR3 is CASSGRGGEQFF. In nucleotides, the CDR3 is TGTGCCAGCAGTGGTCGCGGGGGTGAGCAGTTCTTC.

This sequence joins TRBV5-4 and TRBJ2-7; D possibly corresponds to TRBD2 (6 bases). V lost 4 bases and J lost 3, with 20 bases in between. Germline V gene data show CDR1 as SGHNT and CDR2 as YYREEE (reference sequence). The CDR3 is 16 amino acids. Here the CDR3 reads CASSPLGAGSSYEQYF. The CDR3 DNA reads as TGTGCCAGCAGCCCTCTAGGGGCGGGGTCGAGCTACGAGCAGTACTTC.

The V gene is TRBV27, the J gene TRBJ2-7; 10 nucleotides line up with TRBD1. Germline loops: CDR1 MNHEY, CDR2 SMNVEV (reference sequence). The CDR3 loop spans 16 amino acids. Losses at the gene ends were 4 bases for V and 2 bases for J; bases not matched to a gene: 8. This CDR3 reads CASSWGGGQGTYEQYF. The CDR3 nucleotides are TGTGCCAGCAGTTGGGGAGGGGGACAGGGGACCTACGAGCAGTACTTC.

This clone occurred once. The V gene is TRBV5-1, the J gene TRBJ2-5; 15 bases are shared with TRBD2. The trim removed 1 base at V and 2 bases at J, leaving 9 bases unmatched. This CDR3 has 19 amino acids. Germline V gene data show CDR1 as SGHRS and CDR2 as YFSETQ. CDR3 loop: CASSLLAGLAGGRQETQYF. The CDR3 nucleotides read TGCGCCAGCAGCTTGCTTGCGGGACTAGCGGGAGGTAGGCAAGAGACCCAGTACTTC.

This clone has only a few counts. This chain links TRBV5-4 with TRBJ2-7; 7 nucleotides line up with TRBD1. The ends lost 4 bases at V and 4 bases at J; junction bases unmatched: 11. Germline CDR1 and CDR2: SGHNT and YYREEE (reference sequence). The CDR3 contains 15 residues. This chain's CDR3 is CASSPGMRGLYEQYF. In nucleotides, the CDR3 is TGTGCCAGCAGCCCCGGAATGAGGGGGCTTTACGAGCAGTACTTC.

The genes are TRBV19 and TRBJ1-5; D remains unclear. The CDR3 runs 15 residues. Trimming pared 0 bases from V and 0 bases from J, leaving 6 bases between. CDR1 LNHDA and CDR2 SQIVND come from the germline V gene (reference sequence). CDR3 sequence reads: CASSIDHPSNQPQHF. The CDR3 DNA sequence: TGTGCCAGTAGTATAGACCATCCTAGCAATCAGCCCCAGCATTTT.

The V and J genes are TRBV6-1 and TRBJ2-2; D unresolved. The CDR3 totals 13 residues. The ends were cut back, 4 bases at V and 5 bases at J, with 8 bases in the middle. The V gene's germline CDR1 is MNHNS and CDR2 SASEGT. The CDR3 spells CASSVHRTGELFF. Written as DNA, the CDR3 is TGTGCCAGCAGTGTCCATAGAACCGGGGAGCTGTTTTTT.

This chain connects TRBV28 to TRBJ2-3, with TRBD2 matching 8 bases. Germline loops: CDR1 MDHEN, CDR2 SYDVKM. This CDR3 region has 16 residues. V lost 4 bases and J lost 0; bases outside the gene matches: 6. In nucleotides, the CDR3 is TGTGCCAGCAGTTCCGGGGGGGCAGAGAGCACAGATACGCAGTATTTT. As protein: CASSSGGAESTDTQYF. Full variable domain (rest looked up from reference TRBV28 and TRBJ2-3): DVKVTQSSRYLVKRTGEKVFLECVQDMDHENMFWYRQDPGLGLRLIYFSYDVKMKEKGDIPEGYSVSREKKERFSLILESASTNQTSMYLCASSSGGAESTDTQYFGPGTRLTVL.

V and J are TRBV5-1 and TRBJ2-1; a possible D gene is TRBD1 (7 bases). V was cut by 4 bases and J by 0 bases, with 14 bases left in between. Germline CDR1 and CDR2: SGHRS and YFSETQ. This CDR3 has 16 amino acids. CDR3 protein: CASSLEEGASYNEQFF. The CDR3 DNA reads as TGCGCCAGCAGCCTGGAGGAGGGGGCCTCCTACAATGAGCAGTTCTTC.

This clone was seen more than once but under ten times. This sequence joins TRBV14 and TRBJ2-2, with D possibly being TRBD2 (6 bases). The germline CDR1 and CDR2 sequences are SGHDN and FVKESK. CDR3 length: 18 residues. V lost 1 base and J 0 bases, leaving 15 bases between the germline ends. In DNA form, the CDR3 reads TGTGCCAGCAGCCAAGGCCAATTCTCTAGCGCGAACACCGGGGAGCTGTTTTTT. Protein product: CASSQGQFSSANTGELFF.

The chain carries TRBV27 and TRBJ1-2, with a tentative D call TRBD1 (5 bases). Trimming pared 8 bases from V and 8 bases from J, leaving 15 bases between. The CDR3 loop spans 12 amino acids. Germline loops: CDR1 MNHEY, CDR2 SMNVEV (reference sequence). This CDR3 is CASGRQGTGYTF. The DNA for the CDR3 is TGTGCCAGCGGAAGGCAGGGAACGGGCTACACCTTC.

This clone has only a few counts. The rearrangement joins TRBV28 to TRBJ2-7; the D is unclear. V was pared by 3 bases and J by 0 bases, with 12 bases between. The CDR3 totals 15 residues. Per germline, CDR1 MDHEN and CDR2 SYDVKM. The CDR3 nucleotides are TGTGCCAGCAGTTTCTCCCCCCAGCGCTCCTACGAGCAGTACTTC. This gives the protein CASSFSPQRSYEQYF.